The 26 T cell receptor beta chains given below trace back to one sample, sequenced in a study of cytomegalovirus exposure and HLA in healthy donors. Measured with immunoSEQ multiplex PCR; TCRdb has only the in-frame clones, and not every one. The data show 99,000 or so clones, 85% to 90% seen once. The specimen was PBMCs. These receptors originate from a woman aged 18-30 years in good health and CMV-seropositive.

The chain carries TRBV19 and TRBJ2-7; D might be TRBD2 (5 bases). CDR1 is LNHDA and CDR2 is SQIVND in the germline V gene (reference sequence). Trimming cost V 3 bases and J 7 bases, with 13 bases left between them. This CDR3 contains 13 residues. The CDR3 here is CASSISGYGEQYF. CDR3 nucleotide sequence: TGTGCCAGTAGTATTTCGGGGTACGGAGAGCAGTACTTC.

V is TRBV28 and J is TRBJ1-4, with D possibly being TRBD1 (6 bases). V lost 6 bases, J lost 4 bases, and 15 bases lay in between. The CDR3 is made up of 15 amino acids. Germline V gene data show CDR1 as MDHEN and CDR2 as SYDVKM. The CDR3 region is CASSQQGLDNEKLFF. In DNA, the CDR3 is TGTGCCAGCAGCCAACAGGGATTGGATAATGAAAAACTGTTTTTT. Looking up the rest from reference TRBV28 and TRBJ1-4 gives the full variable domain: DVKVTQSSRYLVKRTGEKVFLECVQDMDHENMFWYRQDPGLGLRLIYFSYDVKMKEKGDIPEGYSVSREKKERFSLILESASTNQTSMYLCASSQQGLDNEKLFFGSGTQLSVL.

CDR3 nucleotide sequence: TGTGCCAGTAGTATGCTCGACGGAGAATACTATGGCTACACCTTC. This sequence encodes CASSMLDGEYYGYTF. The chain uses TRBV19 and TRBJ1-2, with unresolved D. Per the germline V gene, CDR1 is LNHDA and CDR2 is SQIVND (reference sequence). This CDR3 contains 15 residues. V was cut by 3 bases and J by 3 bases, with 14 bases left in between.

The rearrangement joins TRBV7-2 to TRBJ2-3; 11 bases fit TRBD1. The CDR3 has 18 amino acids. Germline lookup yields CDR1 SGHTA and CDR2 FQGNSA. Losses at the gene ends were 4 bases for V and 1 base for J; bases not matched to a gene: 10. CDR3 nucleotides: TGTGCCAGCAGCTCTCTCGGACAGGGGGCTATAGGCACAGATACGCAGTATTTT. It is translated as CASSSLGQGAIGTDTQYF.

The V and J genes are TRBV19 and TRBJ2-5, with 9 nucleotides matching TRBD2. Germline loops: CDR1 LNHDA, CDR2 SQIVND (reference sequence). This CDR3 contains 15 residues. The junction had 8 bases not matched to a gene; V was cut back by 4 bases and J by 5 bases. This CDR3 is CASSTLRGGLETQYF. In DNA form, the CDR3 reads TGTGCCAGTAGTACGTTGCGGGGGGGCCTCGAGACCCAGTACTTC.

J is TRBJ1-1 and V is TRBV9, with no clear D. The germline gives CDR1 SGDLS, CDR2 YYNGEE. V was cut by 3 bases and J by 0 bases, with 6 bases left in between. The CDR3 runs 13 residues. In nucleotides, the CDR3 is TGTGCCAGCAGCGAAACACTGAACACTGAAGCTTTCTTT. Translated: CASSETLNTEAFF.

The chain couples TRBV4-1 to TRBJ2-3, with D possibly matching TRBD2 (6 bases). From germline, CDR1 is MGHRA and CDR2 YSYEKL. The CDR3 totals 15 residues. Deletions cut 1 base from V and 0 bases from J, with 8 bases between. The CDR3 DNA reads TGCGCCAGCAGCCAAGTCGGGGGTAGCACAGATACGCAGTATTTT. This translates into CASSQVGGSTDTQYF.

This clone occurred a few times. The rearrangement links TRBV5-4 to TRBJ2-7; the D is unclear. This CDR3 comprises 13 residues. Trimming pared 0 bases from V and 6 bases from J, leaving 10 bases between. Germline V gene lookup returns CDR1 SGHNT and CDR2 YYREEE (reference sequence). CDR3 DNA sequence: TGTGCCAGCAGCTTGGTGACCTCGGGCGAGCAGTACTTC. Residues: CASSLVTSGEQYF. The whole variable domain, filled in from reference TRBV5-4 and TRBJ2-7, reads ETGVTQSPTHLIKTRGQQVTLRCSSQSGHNTVSWYQQALGQGPQFIFQYYREEENGRGNFPPRFSGLQFPNYSSELNVNALELDDSALYLCASSLVTSGEQYFGPGTRLTVT.

This clone was seen just once. CDR3 amino acids: CASSSGPEAFF. The CDR3 coding sequence is TGTGCCAGCAGTAGCGGCCCTGAAGCTTTCTTT. V usage is TRBV6-6 and J usage is TRBJ1-1; D is uncertain. Germline-derived CDR1 and CDR2 are MNHNY and SVGAGI (reference sequence). The CDR3 has 11 residues. Trimming shortened V by 5 bases and J by 6 bases, and 7 bases separated the two germline ends.

V usage is TRBV9 and J usage is TRBJ2-7; TRBD1 agrees at 7 bases. Trimming took 3 bases from V and 1 from J; bases not matched to a gene: 13. This CDR3 comprises 17 residues. The germline V gene has CDR1 SGDLS and CDR2 YYNGEE. Here the CDR3 DNA reads TGTGCCAGCAGCGCGTCCTCCCAGGGGGAGTGGTCCTACGAGCAGTACTTC. Translating gives CASSASSQGEWSYEQYF.

The chain combines TRBV28 with TRBJ1-5; TRBD1 is a possible D gene (6 bases). Germline V CDR1 and CDR2: MDHEN, SYDVKM. The CDR3 length is 14 residues. V gave up 6 bases and J gave up 7 bases, with 16 bases separating them. CDR3: CASSRPQGTQPQHF. The DNA for the CDR3 is TGTGCCAGCAGCCGCCCACAGGGTACGCAGCCCCAGCATTTT.

The rearrangement joins TRBV28 to TRBJ1-6; 7 bases match TRBD1. CDR3 length: 14 amino acids. V shed 10 bases and J 0 bases; nucleotides not matched to a gene: 3. Germline V gene sequence: CDR1 MDHEN, CDR2 SYDVKM. This CDR3 is CATRGSSYNSPLHF. CDR3 DNA: TGTGCCACCAGGGGGAGCTCCTATAATTCACCCCTCCACTTT.

The chain carries TRBV29-1 and TRBJ2-7, with 8 bases aligning to TRBD2. The V gene end was trimmed by 4 bases and the J gene end by 1 base; junction bases not matched to a gene: 6. Germline-derived CDR1 and CDR2 are SQVTM and ANQGSEA. The CDR3 length is 14 residues. The CDR3 DNA reads TGCAGCGTTGGGGGACTAGAATTATCCTACGAGCAGTACTTC. It encodes CSVGGLELSYEQYF.

This chain joins TRBV27 and TRBJ1-2; 7 bases match TRBD1. The ends lost 6 bases at V and 8 bases at J; junction bases unmatched: 9. This CDR3 comprises 13 residues. The germline gives CDR1 MNHEY, CDR2 SMNVEV (reference sequence). The CDR3 region has the DNA TGTGCCAGCAGCAGCCGGGACAGTAGAGGCTACACCTTC. It encodes CASSSRDSRGYTF.

The V and J genes are TRBV7-9 and TRBJ2-7; D perhaps matches TRBD1 (7 bases). V was trimmed by 6 bases and J by 0 bases, leaving 15 bases between them. Germline CDR1 and CDR2: SEHNR and FQNEAQ (reference sequence). The CDR3 runs to 15 residues. The CDR3 nucleotides read TGTGCCAGCAGTTCTAACAGGGGAGGCTCCTACGAGCAGTACTTC. It yields the protein CASSSNRGGSYEQYF.

V gene TRBV9 combines with J gene TRBJ2-1, with D hard to call. Trimming stripped 2 bases from V and 0 bases from J, with 6 bases between. Germline loops: CDR1 SGDLS, CDR2 YYNGEE. The CDR3 totals 14 residues. CDR3 DNA: TGTGCCAGCAGCGTCGAGAGCTCCTACAATGAGCAGTTCTTC. It codes for CASSVESSYNEQFF.

The rearrangement links TRBV5-6 to TRBJ2-3; no reliable D call. This CDR3 region has 16 residues. CDR1 and CDR2 from the germline V gene are SGHDT and YYEEEE. The V gene lost 3 bases and the J gene lost 2 bases, with 16 bases spanning the gap. The CDR3 sequence is CASSYRLESYTDTQYF. CDR3 sequence (DNA): TGTGCCAGCAGCTACCGACTGGAGAGTTACACAGATACGCAGTATTTT.

This chain connects TRBV4-2 to TRBJ2-7; TRBD2 might be the D (6 bases). V dropped 3 bases and J dropped 9 bases, with 24 bases sitting between them. Germline V CDR1 and CDR2: LGHNA, YNFKEQ. The CDR3 has 16 residues. DNA for the CDR3: TGTGCCAGCAGCCAGGAGGGAGGTTTAGGAAGGAGCGGGCAGTACTTC. Protein sequence: CASSQEGGLGRSGQYF.

In its sample, this clone was seen a few times. The CDR3 region is CASSQTTGANYGYTF. Written as DNA, the CDR3 is TGCGCCAGCAGCCAAACGACAGGAGCTAACTATGGCTACACCTTC. The rearrangement links TRBV4-1 to TRBJ1-2, with D perhaps matching TRBD1 (6 bases). Germline CDR1 is MGHRA and CDR2 is YSYEKL. Trimming removed 2 bases from V and 0 bases from J, with 10 bases in between. This CDR3 spans 15 amino acids.

The chain employs TRBV19 and TRBJ1-2; D remains unclear. This CDR3 contains 15 residues. The germline V gene has CDR1 LNHDA and CDR2 SQIVND (reference sequence). With 1 base removed from V and 2 bases from J, the gap between germline ends came to 11 bases. CDR3 in DNA: TGTGCCAGTAGTATAGGAGGCCTGATAAACTATGGCTACACCTTC. It encodes CASSIGGLINYGYTF.

A single count supports this clone. The chain joins TRBV5-1 to TRBJ2-3; D remains ambiguous. V shed 1 base and J shed 4 bases, with 4 bases lying between them. Germline CDR1 and CDR2: SGHRS and YFSETQ. CDR3 size: 12 residues. The DNA of the CDR3 is TGCGCCAGCAGCTTGTTCGCAGATACGCAGTATTTT. As protein: CASSLFADTQYF.

The chain has TRBV28 and TRBJ2-7; 7 bases align to TRBD1. The CDR3 runs to 13 residues. V shed 5 bases and J 3 bases; nucleotides not matched to a gene: 4. Germline V gene sequence: CDR1 MDHEN, CDR2 SYDVKM. The CDR3 DNA reads as TGTGCCAGCAGTATTGGGACAGTCTACGAGCAGTACTTC. It codes for CASSIGTVYEQYF.

The chain combines TRBV15 with TRBJ2-3; tentative D call: TRBD2 (6 bases). The germline gives CDR1 LNHNV, CDR2 YYDKDF (reference sequence). This CDR3 is built from 16 residues. Between the trimmed V and J ends, which lost 0 bases and 5 bases, there was a span of 15 bases. In DNA form, the CDR3 reads TGTGCCACCAGCAGAGACCGGGGTTCAGCGGGAGATACGCAGTATTTT. This encodes CATSRDRGSAGDTQYF.

V is TRBV27 and J is TRBJ2-2; a weak D match, TRBD2 (5 bases). Germline V gene sequence: CDR1 MNHEY, CDR2 SMNVEV (reference sequence). V lost 6 bases and J 6 bases, leaving 17 bases between the germline ends. The CDR3 totals 15 residues. In DNA form, the CDR3 reads TGTGCCAGCAGACCTCTTTCGGCGGGCTCCGGGGAGCTGTTTTTT. This gives the protein CASRPLSAGSGELFF.

Remarks on this clone: Relative to the germline gene, one junction end is altered; a read error may explain this. V usage is TRBV11-2 and J usage is TRBJ2-1; 9 bases match TRBD2. This CDR3 is built from 13 residues. Per germline, CDR1 SGHAT and CDR2 FQNNGV. CDR3 residues: CASSLRAAGGVLF. CDR3 sequence (DNA): TGTGCCAGCAGCCTCCGGGCGGCGGGAGGGGTTCTCTTC.

The chain carries TRBV19 and TRBJ2-3, with 7 positions matching TRBD2. V dropped 4 bases and J dropped 1; count of bases not matched to a gene: 5. From germline, CDR1 is LNHDA and CDR2 SQIVND (reference sequence). The CDR3 spans 15 residues. CDR3 DNA sequence: TGTGCCAGTAGTAATCCTAGCGGTGGCACAGATACGCAGTATTTT. Its translation: CASSNPSGGTDTQYF.